These 12 T cell receptor beta chains share one sample of origin, sequenced in a study of T cells in localized non-small cell lung cancer (dated by TCRdb to 2020 to 2022). Libraries were prepared through the immunoSEQ multiplex PCR assay. The clones in this table, taken by TCRdb from immuneACCESS, are in-frame only. Not every clone is retained; where verified, under half of the shortfall comes from an unresolved V gene, and the cause of the rest is unknown. The sample table contains about 45,000 clones; only one count was recorded for under 90% of them. Over 15% of the sample is taken by the ten largest. This specimen consisted of peripheral blood mononuclear cells, obtained before any cancer treatment. Source of these receptors: a man aged 40 to 70 with stage III lung adenocarcinoma.

The chain has TRBV10-3 and TRBJ1-1; 7 bases fit TRBD1. From germline, CDR1 is ENHRY and CDR2 SYGVKD. Trimming cost V 7 bases and J 8 bases; bases outside gene matches: 10. The CDR3 covers 13 residues. The CDR3 DNA reads as TGTGCCATCAACCGGGACAGTGGGATAGAAGCTTTCTTT. This translates into CAINRDSGIEAFF.

This clone was seen once. In DNA, the CDR3 is TGCGCCAGCAGCCCAGGGGGAGCAGAGACCCAGTACTTC. Its protein product is CASSPGGAETQYF. This chain joins TRBV10-1 and TRBJ2-5, with TRBD1 identical over 7 bases. Germline CDR1 is WNHNN and CDR2 is SYGVQD (reference sequence). Trimming removed 6 bases from V and 4 bases from J; junction bases left unmatched: 5. This CDR3 region has 13 residues.

V gene TRBV5-4 combines with J gene TRBJ2-1, with D possibly TRBD1 on 5 matching bases. Trimming shortened V by 5 bases and J by 10 bases, and 13 bases separated the two germline ends. Per germline, CDR1 SGHNT and CDR2 YYREEE (reference sequence). CDR3 length: 12 amino acids. The CDR3 protein is CASRSDSSEQFF. CDR3 in DNA: TGTGCCAGCAGATCAGACAGTTCAGAGCAGTTCTTC. The full variable domain, completed using reference TRBV5-4 and TRBJ2-1, is ETGVTQSPTHLIKTRGQQVTLRCSSQSGHNTVSWYQQALGQGPQFIFQYYREEENGRGNFPPRFSGLQFPNYSSELNVNALELDDSALYLCASRSDSSEQFFGPGTRLTVL.

In regard to this clone: The sample holds other DNA sequences that translate to the same CDR3. This chain links TRBV5-1 with TRBJ2-7; D call uncertain. V lost 3 bases and J lost 1, with 2 bases in between. Per germline, CDR1 SGHRS and CDR2 YFSETQ. The CDR3 sequence is 11 residues long. This chain's CDR3 is CASSSSYEQYF. The DNA of the CDR3 is TGCGCCAGCAGCTCGTCCTACGAGCAGTACTTC.

The gene calls are TRBV7-2 and TRBJ2-5; 10 bases line up with TRBD2. Unmatched junction bases numbered 11, after V lost 2 bases and J lost 2 bases. Germline assignment: CDR1 SGHTA and CDR2 FQGNSA. The CDR3 runs 18 residues. The CDR3 coding sequence is TGTGCCAGCAGCTTACTTAGCCTAGCGGGGGCCAGACAAGAGACCCAGTACTTC. Encoded protein: CASSLLSLAGARQETQYF. Supplemented by reference TRBV7-2 and TRBJ2-5, the full variable domain reads GAGVSQSPSNKVTEKGKDVELRCDPISGHTALYWYRQSLGQGLEFLIYFQGNSAPDKSGLPSDRFSAERTGGSVSTLTIQRTQQEDSAVYLCASSLLSLAGARQETQYFGPGTRLLVL.

This chain uses TRBV6-6 with TRBJ2-7, with D possibly TRBD1 on 7 matching bases. Trimming cost V 5 bases and J 7 bases, with 18 bases left between them. This CDR3 contains 14 residues. Germline V lookup: CDR1 MNHNY, CDR2 SVGAGI (reference sequence). The CDR3 DNA is TGTGCCAGCAGTCTGACAGGGCCTGGGGGGGAGCAGTACTTC. Its protein is CASSLTGPGGEQYF.

The CDR3 protein is CASSFVGGPALAQYF. The CDR3 coding sequence is TGTGCCAGCAGCTTTGTGGGGGGACCTGCCCTGGCCCAGTACTTC. The V call is TRBV5-4, the J call TRBJ2-5, with D perhaps matching TRBD2 (6 bases). Germline values: CDR1 SGHNT, CDR2 YYREEE (reference sequence). V lost 2 bases and J 9 bases, leaving 20 bases between the germline ends. This CDR3 has 15 amino acids.

This chain links TRBV11-2 with TRBJ1-1; the D is unclear. CDR1 is SGHAT and CDR2 is FQNNGV in the germline V gene. The CDR3 contains 13 residues. V lost 3 bases, J lost 1 base, and 6 bases lay in between. CDR3 in amino acids: CASSFTGNTEAFF. In DNA, the CDR3 is TGTGCCAGCAGCTTTACCGGGAACACTGAAGCTTTCTTT.

The J gene is TRBJ2-2, the V gene TRBV6-5; D is uncertain. Trimming removed 6 bases at V and 7 bases at J, with 12 bases between. Germline values: CDR1 MNHEY, CDR2 SVGAGI. The CDR3 runs 13 residues. The CDR3 nucleotides read TGTGCCAGCAGGGACGGTTATGGCGGGGAGCTGTTTTTT. Translating it yields CASRDGYGGELFF.

The chain employs TRBV6-1 and TRBJ2-2, with D perhaps matching TRBD2 (7 bases). The V gene lost 7 bases and the J gene lost 0 bases, with 12 bases spanning the gap. The CDR3 contains 15 residues. CDR1 and CDR2 from the germline V gene are MNHNS and SASEGT. The CDR3 sequence: CASMGRGTNTGELFF. The CDR3 coding sequence is TGTGCCAGCATGGGGAGGGGGACGAACACCGGGGAGCTGTTTTTT.

The rearrangement uses TRBV6-1 and TRBJ2-7; D not resolved. CDR1 and CDR2 (germline): MNHNS, SASEGT. The length of the CDR3 is 11 residues. Trimming shortened V by 3 bases and J by 3 bases, and 3 bases separated the two germline ends. Written as DNA, the CDR3 is TGTGCCAGCAGTGAGCTCTACGAGCAGTACTTC. Amino acids: CASSELYEQYF.

This clone showed up just a few times. This sequence joins TRBV19 and TRBJ1-1; D not resolved. CDR1 LNHDA and CDR2 SQIVND come from the germline V gene (reference sequence). The V and J ends lost 2 bases and 1 base respectively, with 5 bases between them. This CDR3 has 13 amino acids. The CDR3 sequence: CASSISENTEAFF. CDR3 sequence (DNA): TGTGCCAGTAGTATAAGCGAGAACACTGAAGCTTTCTTT.